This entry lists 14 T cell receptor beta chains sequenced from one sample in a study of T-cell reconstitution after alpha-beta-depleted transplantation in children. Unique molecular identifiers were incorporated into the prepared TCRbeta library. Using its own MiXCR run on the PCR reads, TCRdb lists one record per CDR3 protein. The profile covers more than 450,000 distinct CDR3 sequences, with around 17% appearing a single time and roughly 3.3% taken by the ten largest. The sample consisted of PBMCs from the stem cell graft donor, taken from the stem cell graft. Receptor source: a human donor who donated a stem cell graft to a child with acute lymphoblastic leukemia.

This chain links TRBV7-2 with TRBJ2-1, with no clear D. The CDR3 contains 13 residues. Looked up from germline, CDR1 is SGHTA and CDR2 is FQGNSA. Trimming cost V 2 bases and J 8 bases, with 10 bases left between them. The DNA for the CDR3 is TGTGCCAGCAGCTTAAAAAGTTTCTATGAGCAGTTCTTC. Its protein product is CASSLKSFYEQFF.

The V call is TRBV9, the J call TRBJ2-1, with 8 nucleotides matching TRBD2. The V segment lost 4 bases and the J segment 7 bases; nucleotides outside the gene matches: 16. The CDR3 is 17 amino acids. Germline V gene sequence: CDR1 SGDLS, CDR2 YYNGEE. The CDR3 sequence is CASSSPGGPRGRNEQFF. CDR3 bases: TGTGCCAGCAGCTCCCCGGGGGGGCCACGAGGGAGGAATGAGCAGTTCTTC. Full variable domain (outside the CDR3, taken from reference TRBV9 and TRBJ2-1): DSGVTQTPKHLITATGQRVTLRCSPRSGDLSVYWYQQSLDQGLQFLIQYYNGEERAKGNILERFSAQQFPDLHSELNLSSLELGDSALYFCASSSPGGPRGRNEQFFGPGTRLTVL.

DNA for the CDR3: TGTGCCAGCAGCCCCCCGCGAATGAACACTGAAGCTTTCTTT. It translates to CASSPPRMNTEAFF. J is TRBJ1-1 and V is TRBV7-9; D gene uncertain. Trimming left V 5 bases short and J 0 bases short, with 10 bases between. CDR1 is SEHNR, CDR2 FQNEAQ, per germline (reference sequence). CDR3 length: 14 residues.

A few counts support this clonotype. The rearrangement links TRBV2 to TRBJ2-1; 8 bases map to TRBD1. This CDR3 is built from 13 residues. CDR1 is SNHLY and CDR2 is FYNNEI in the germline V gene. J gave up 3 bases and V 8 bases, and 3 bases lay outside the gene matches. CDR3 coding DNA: TGTGCCAGCGGGGGGACAGGCTACAATGAGCAGTTCTTC. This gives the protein CASGGTGYNEQFF.

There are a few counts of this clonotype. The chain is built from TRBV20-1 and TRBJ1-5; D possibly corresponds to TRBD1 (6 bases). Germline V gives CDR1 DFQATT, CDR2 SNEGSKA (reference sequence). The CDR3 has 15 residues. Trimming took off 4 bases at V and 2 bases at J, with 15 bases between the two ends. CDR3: CSAMGPGAGNQPQHF. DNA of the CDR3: TGCAGTGCTATGGGGCCGGGGGCGGGCAATCAGCCCCAGCATTTT.

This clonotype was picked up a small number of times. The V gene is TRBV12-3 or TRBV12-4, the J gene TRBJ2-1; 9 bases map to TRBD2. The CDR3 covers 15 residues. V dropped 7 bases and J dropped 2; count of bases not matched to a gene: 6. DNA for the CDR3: TGTGCCAGCACCCCGACTAGCGGTACCTACAATGAGCAGTTCTTC. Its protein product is CASTPTSGTYNEQFF.

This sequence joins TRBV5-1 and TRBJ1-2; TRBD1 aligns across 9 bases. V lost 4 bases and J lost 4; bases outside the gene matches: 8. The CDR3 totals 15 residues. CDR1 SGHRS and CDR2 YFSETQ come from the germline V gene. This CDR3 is CASSLGTGPFYGYTF. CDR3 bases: TGCGCCAGCAGCCTTGGGACAGGGCCTTTCTATGGCTACACCTTC. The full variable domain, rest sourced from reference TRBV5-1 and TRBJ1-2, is KAGVTQTPRYLIKTRGQQVTLSCSPISGHRSVSWYQQTPGQGLQFLFEYFSETQRNKGNFPGRFSGRQFSNSRSEMNVSTLELGDSALYLCASSLGTGPFYGYTFGSGTRLTVV.

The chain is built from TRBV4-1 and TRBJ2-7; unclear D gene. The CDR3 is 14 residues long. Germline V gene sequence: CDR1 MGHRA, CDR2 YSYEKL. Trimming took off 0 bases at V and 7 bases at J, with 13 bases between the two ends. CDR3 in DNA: TGCGCCAGCAGCCAAGATCCCAGTCGGAGTGAGCAGTACTTC. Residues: CASSQDPSRSEQYF.

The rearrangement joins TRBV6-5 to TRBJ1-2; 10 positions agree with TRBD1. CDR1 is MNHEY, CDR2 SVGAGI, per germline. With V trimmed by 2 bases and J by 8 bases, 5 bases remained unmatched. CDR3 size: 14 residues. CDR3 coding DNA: TGTGCCAGCAGTTACCTGGACAGGGGGGTAGGCTACACCTTC. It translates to CASSYLDRGVGYTF.

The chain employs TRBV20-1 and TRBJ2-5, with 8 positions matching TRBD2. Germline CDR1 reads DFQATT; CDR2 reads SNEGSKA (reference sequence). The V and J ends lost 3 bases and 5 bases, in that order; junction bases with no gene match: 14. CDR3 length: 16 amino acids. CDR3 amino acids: CSARHGRAVLDETQYF. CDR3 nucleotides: TGCAGTGCTAGGCACGGGAGGGCAGTATTGGACGAGACCCAGTACTTC.

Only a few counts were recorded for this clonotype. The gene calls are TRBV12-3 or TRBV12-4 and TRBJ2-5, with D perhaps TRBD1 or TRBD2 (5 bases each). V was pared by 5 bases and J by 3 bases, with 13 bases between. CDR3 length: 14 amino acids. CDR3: CASSPGVGEETQYF. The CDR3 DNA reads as TGTGCCAGCAGTCCGGGCGTGGGGGAAGAGACCCAGTACTTC.

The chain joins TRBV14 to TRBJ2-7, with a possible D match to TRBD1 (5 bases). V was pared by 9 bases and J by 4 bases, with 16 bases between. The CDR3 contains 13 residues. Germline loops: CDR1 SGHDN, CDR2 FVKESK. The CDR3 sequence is CASDPGAGYEQYF. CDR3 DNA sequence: TGTGCCAGTGACCCAGGCGCAGGGTACGAGCAGTACTTC.

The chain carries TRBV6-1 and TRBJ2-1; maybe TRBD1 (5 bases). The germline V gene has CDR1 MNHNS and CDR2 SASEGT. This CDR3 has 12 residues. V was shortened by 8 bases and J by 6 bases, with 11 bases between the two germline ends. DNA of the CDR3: TGTGCCAGCGCTCGACAGTTCAATGAGCAGTTCTTC. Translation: CASARQFNEQFF.

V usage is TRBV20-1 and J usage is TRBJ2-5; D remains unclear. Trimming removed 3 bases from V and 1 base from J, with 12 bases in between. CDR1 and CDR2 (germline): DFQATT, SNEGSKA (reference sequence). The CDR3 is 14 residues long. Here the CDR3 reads CSARVPNLQETQYF. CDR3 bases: TGCAGTGCTAGGGTCCCAAACCTCCAAGAGACCCAGTACTTC.